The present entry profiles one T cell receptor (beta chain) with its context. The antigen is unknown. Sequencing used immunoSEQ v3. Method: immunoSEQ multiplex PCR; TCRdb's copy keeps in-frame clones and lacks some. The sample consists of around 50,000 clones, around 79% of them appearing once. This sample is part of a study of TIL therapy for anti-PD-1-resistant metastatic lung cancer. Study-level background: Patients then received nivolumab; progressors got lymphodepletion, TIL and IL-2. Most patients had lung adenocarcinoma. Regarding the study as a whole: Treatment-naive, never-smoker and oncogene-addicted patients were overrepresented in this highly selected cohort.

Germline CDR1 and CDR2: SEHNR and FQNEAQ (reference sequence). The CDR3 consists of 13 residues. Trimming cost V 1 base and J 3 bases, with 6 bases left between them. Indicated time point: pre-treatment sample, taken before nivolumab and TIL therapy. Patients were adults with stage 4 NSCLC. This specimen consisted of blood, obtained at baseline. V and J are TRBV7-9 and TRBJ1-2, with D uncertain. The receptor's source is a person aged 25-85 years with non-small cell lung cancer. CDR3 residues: CASSLGTDYGYTF. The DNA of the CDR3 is TGTGCCAGCAGCTTAGGAACAGACTATGGCTACACCTTC. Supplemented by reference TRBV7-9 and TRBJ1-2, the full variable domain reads DTGVSQNPRHKITKRGQNVTFRCDPISEHNRLYWYRQTLGQGPEFLTYFQNEAQLEKSRLLSDRFSAERPKGSFSTLEIQRTEQGDSAMYLCASSLGTDYGYTFGSGTRLTVV.